The clone carrying this TCR beta chain was counted ten times or more. The data were obtained in a study of regulatory T cells in long-lasting Graves disease. Looked up from germline, CDR1 is SGHAT and CDR2 is FQNNGV. Trimming took 2 bases from V and 0 from J, leaving 5 bases between them. The CDR3 spans 13 residues. Arm-PCR of CDR3 regions and iRepertoire HTBI primers were used to build TCR beta libraries. TCRdb analysed the multiplex PCR reads with MiXCR anew, one entry per CDR3 protein. Of 580,000 or so distinct CDR3 sequences in the sample, about 15% are singletons; the top ten hold more than 10%. As for time point: newly diagnosed GD, antithyroid drugs for less than 3 months. PBMCs were the source of the RNA used for TCR sequencing. The sample was also linked to a second study, of T cells in Graves' hyperthyroidism and ophthalmopathy.

The source is a man in his late teens or twenties with Graves disease. The rearrangement uses TRBV11-2 and TRBJ2-7; D not certain. Sequenced material: peripheral blood mononuclear cells (PBMCs), taken at new diagnosis, from a patient treated with antithyroid drugs. The CDR3 reads CASSLYGSYEQYF. The CDR3 DNA sequence: TGTGCCAGCAGCTTATACGGCTCCTACGAGCAGTACTTC.